This entry features one T cell receptor (beta chain) sequence. Its target antigen remains unknown. No clone much larger than this one lies a single base away; base qualities are absent. The data are from a study of cytotoxic CD8 clonotypes in ibrutinib-treated CLL (dated by TCRdb to about 2021). Some background on the complete study: In this cohort, around 14 patients were treatment-naive and under 13 were relapsed/refractory, while 17 to 18 had unmutated IGHV. Partial responses were observed in roughly 25 patients and complete responses in 2; after a median follow-up of roughly 72 months, remission was maintained in 15 or so patients and progression was observed in approximately 12. Response samples were taken after a median of approximately a year on treatment, ranging from 6 to 36 months. On average, each sample had about 250,000 productive templates and 96,000 or so productive rearrangements. Of the 80 to 95 participants in the trial, 26 had longitudinal samples available. Cryopreserved peripheral blood mononuclear cells were obtained before treatment, at response, and at either sustained remission or disease progression. Every remission and progressive disease sample was obtained while ibrutinib was still being received by the patients. Overall results and qualifications from the work: Sampling times were not matched between patients in sustained remission and patients whose disease was progressing, and lymph node repertoires were not examined. Clonality increased at ibrutinib response, stayed stable in sustained remission, and fell back toward baseline at progression. Baseline clonality was found to be higher than that of age-matched healthy donors and was strongly correlated with circulating CD8+ T-cell counts. Public clonotypes were rare and either shrank or stayed stable during treatment, and the rise in clonality at ibrutinib response reflected expansion of private clonotypes.

The time point label for this specimen denotes: around 25 months on ibrutinib. For TCR beta library preparation, approximately 2 micrograms of genomic DNA was extracted from cryopreserved PBMCs. Longitudinal blood samples from CLL patients receiving ibrutinib monotherapy were subjected to high-throughput TCR beta sequencing. The patients took part in an open-label, single-center phase 2 trial of ibrutinib monotherapy. The CDR3, from cysteine to phenylalanine, totals 17 residues. Left in the record is the CDR3 DNA by itself, 51 bases read in frame from the first base. Reading the germline V gene gives CDR1 WSHSY and CDR2 SAAADI. V trim: 8 bases; J trim: 7 bases; unmatched bases: 19. The goal of deep resolution MiSeq sequencing was a depth between 1 in 1 million and 1 in 200,000 T cells, and coverage averaged 10x per clonotype. The immunoSEQ hsTCRB Kit was used to generate TCR beta libraries. On the authors' methods: ImmunoSEQ Data Assistant and ImmunoSEQ Analyzer were used for data analysis, and V, D and J genes were assigned according to IMGT definitions. Clonality, which ranges from 0 to 1, was calculated as one minus the normalized Shannon entropy of productive rearrangement frequencies. Only overrepresented clonotypes making up at least 0.05% of each patient's repertoire were included in the public clonotype analysis. Repertoires from some twelve age-matched healthy donors in immuneACCESS were used as clonality controls. TCRdb re-hosts the immuneACCESS table, in-frame sequences only. Its copies lack some clones; in the studies checked, an unresolved V gene accounts for under half of them, and the cause for the rest is not known. V and J calls and clone size are given by that table; D and trimming were obtained from the DNA. The sample profile shows 110,000 or so clones; about 50% of them were found once. The top ten constitute around 37% of the sample.

The rearranged segments are TRBV10-2 and TRBJ1-5, with TRBD1 identical over 8 junction bases. Specimen: PBMCs, collected after 24 months of ibrutinib treatment. The source is a human donor with chronic lymphocytic leukemia. The CDR3 region reads CASGSSGTGTSGQPQHF. Here is the DNA: TGCGCCAGCGGCTCCTCCGGGACAGGCACGTCGGGGCAGCCCCAGCATTTT.